This is a list of T cell receptor beta chains from one sample in a study of response to subunit inactivated influenza vaccine. Via MiXCR, TCRdb re-called the RT-PCR reads, giving one row per CDR3 protein. The data show roughly 700,000 distinct CDR3 sequences, approximately 14% seen once. The sample here was PBMCs from blood, taken 14 to 15 days before vaccination. The receptors here all came from a man aged 45-65 years who received an inactivated influenza vaccine. CDR3s include the opening cysteine and the closing phenylalanine or tryptophan. D genes are given only for firm matches. Expanded clones are given a class, and other clones once, few, many or no size at all.

j_call d_call clone_size v_call cdr3_nt cdr3_aa
TRBJ2-7 TRBD1 many TRBV10-2 TGCGCCACCTCCACCGGGACAGAGTACGAGCAGTACTTC CATSTGTEYEQYF
TRBJ2-7 . many TRBV9 TGTGCCAGCAGCCCCGCCGGGGGAGCCTACGAGCAGTACTTC CASSPAGGAYEQYF
TRBJ2-7 TRBD2 few TRBV7-8 TGTGCCAGCAGCTTAAGAAGGACTAGCGGGTACGAGCAGTACTTC CASSLRRTSGYEQYF
TRBJ1-1 TRBD1 many TRBV6-5 TGTGCCAGCAGTTCTCCGGGACAGGGGAGGCTCACTGAAGCTTTCTTT CASSSPGQGRLTEAFF
TRBJ2-7 TRBD2 . TRBV7-2 TGTGCCAGCAGCTTGACTAGCGGGACTACCTACGAGCAGTACTTC CASSLTSGTTYEQYF
TRBJ1-1 . few TRBV12-3/TRBV12-4 TGTGCCAGCAGAACTTCAGCGGGGAACACTGAAGCTTTCTTT CASRTSAGNTEAFF
TRBJ1-6 TRBD1 few TRBV12-3/TRBV12-4 TGTGCCAGCAGTCTCCAGACAGGGGTAAATTCACCCCTCCACTTT CASSLQTGVNSPLHF
TRBJ1-1 . few TRBV29-1 TGCAGCGTCGAACCTCTGGGGGAGGGTTACGCCAACACTGAACCTTTCTTT CSVEPLGEGYANTEPFF
TRBJ2-4 TRBD1 few TRBV14 TGTGCCAGCAGCCACCTCGGACAGGGCCAAAACATTCAGTACTTC CASSHLGQGQNIQYF
TRBJ2-1 TRBD2 . TRBV10-2 TGCGCCAGCAGCGGGAGCGGGGGGCCCCCTTACAATGAGCAGTTCTTC CASSGSGGPPYNEQFF
TRBJ2-5 . . TRBV11-2 TGTGCCAGCAGCTTGGGCCTAAGGATCCAGACCCAGTACTTC CASSLGLRIQTQYF
TRBJ1-5 . . TRBV11-2 TGTGCCAGCAGCTTAGCTTCAGTGGGGAATCAGCCCCAGCATTTT CASSLASVGNQPQHF
TRBJ2-1 TRBD2 few TRBV19 TGTGCCAGTAGTATGGAGACTAGCGGGAGGGCGGCCTATGAGCAGTTCTTC CASSMETSGRAAYEQFF
TRBJ1-5 . . TRBV10-3 TGTGCCACCACCCGGGAGGTCAGGGATCAGCCCCAGCATTTT CATTREVRDQPQHF
TRBJ2-7 . . TRBV18 TGTGCCAGCTCACCAGGGGTGATCTACGAGCAGTACTTC CASSPGVIYEQYF
TRBJ2-6 TRBD1 . TRBV4-1 TGCGCCAGCAGCCAATGGACAGGGGCGAGGGGGGCCAACGTCCTGACTTTC CASSQWTGARGANVLTF
TRBJ2-5 TRBD2 . TRBV12-3/TRBV12-4 TGTGCCAGCAGACTACTAGCGGGAGAGGCCCAGTACTTC CASRLLAGEAQYF
TRBJ1-5 . . TRBV6-1 TGTGCCAGCAGCCGCGGACAGTCGGGGAATCAGCCCCAGCATTTT CASSRGQSGNQPQHF
TRBJ1-5 . . TRBV6-2/TRBV6-3 TGTGCCAGCAGTTCCGATCGACGGTATAGCAATCAGCCCCAGCATTTT CASSSDRRYSNQPQHF
TRBJ2-5 TRBD2 few TRBV14 TGTGCCAGCAGCCAGGTCGGACGGTGGGAGGGAGAGACCCAGTACTTC CASSQVGRWEGETQYF
TRBJ2-7 TRBD1 few TRBV20-1 TGCAGTGCTAGGGAGGGGACAGGGCTGGGCGAGCAGTACTTC CSAREGTGLGEQYF
TRBJ2-1 . few TRBV6-6 TGTGCCAGCAGGATCGCAAGCAATGAGCAGTTCTTC CASRIASNEQFF
TRBJ2-5 . . TRBV11-2 TGTGCCAGCAGCCGAACGACACGGGAGACCCAGTACTTC CASSRTTRETQYF
TRBJ2-3 TRBD2 . TRBV7-9 TGTGCCAGCAGCCATAGCGGGAGGGCCGGCACAGATACGCAGTATTTT CASSHSGRAGTDTQYF
TRBJ1-1 TRBD1 many TRBV12-3/TRBV12-4 TGTGCCAGCAGTTCCCGACAGGGGGCCACTGAAGCTTTCTTT CASSSRQGATEAFF
TRBJ1-1 . . TRBV2 TGTGCCAGCAAGTTGAACAGGGAGAACACTGAAGCTTTCTTT CASKLNRENTEAFF
TRBJ2-3 TRBD2 . TRBV6-2/TRBV6-3 TGTGCCAGCAGTCGGATCCGGACTAGCGGGACTCCCTTAGATACGCAGTATTTT CASSRIRTSGTPLDTQYF
TRBJ2-5 TRBD2 . TRBV5-1 TGCGCCAGCAGCTCCCCACGGGGACTAGCGGGGGTAAACCAAGAGACCCAGTACTTC CASSSPRGLAGVNQETQYF
TRBJ1-4 . few TRBV18 TGTGCCAGCTCACGAACGGGGTTTGACGAAAAACTGTTTTTT CASSRTGFDEKLFF
TRBJ2-5 . few TRBV18 TGTGCCAGCTCACCACCGGGAAGGGCCAACCAAGAGACCCAGTACTTC CASSPPGRANQETQYF
TRBJ2-1 . few TRBV6-2/TRBV6-3 TGTGCCAGCAGTCTAACCGCGGGACTGGACTCCTACAATGAGCAGTTCTTC CASSLTAGLDSYNEQFF
TRBJ2-7 . few TRBV27 TGTGCCAGCAGTTTATACCCCCCAGGGTGGTCCTACGAGCAGTACTTC CASSLYPPGWSYEQYF
TRBJ2-2 TRBD1 . TRBV10-3 TGTGCCATCAGCCGGGACAGGGACACCGGGGAGCTGTTTTTT CAISRDRDTGELFF
TRBJ1-5 . many TRBV12-3/TRBV12-4 TGTGCCAGCAGTCGAGCAAAAGACAGGACCTTAGCTGGGCCCCAGCATTTT CASSRAKDRTLAGPQHF
TRBJ2-1 . . TRBV18 TGTGCCAGCTCACCGGCGGGGTACGCCAATGAGCAGTTCTTC CASSPAGYANEQFF
TRBJ2-1 . few TRBV11-2 TGTGCCAGCAGCTTAGGCCGAGGGACCCGTGAGCAGTTCTTC CASSLGRGTREQFF
TRBJ2-5 . . TRBV29-1 TGCAGCGTCCGCGCATGGGGGACAGAGACCCAGTACTTC CSVRAWGTETQYF
TRBJ2-6 . few TRBV28 TGTGCCACCGACTCTGGGGCCAACGTCCTGACTTTC CATDSGANVLTF
TRBJ2-1 TRBD2 . TRBV9 TGTGCCAGCAGCGTCGGGGGACTAGCCAACCATGAGCAGTTCTTC CASSVGGLANHEQFF
TRBJ2-2 . . TRBV3-1 TGTGCCAGCAGCCAGGGCTCACCGCCCACCGGGGAGCTGTTTTTT CASSQGSPPTGELFF
TRBJ2-5 TRBD2 many TRBV28 TGTGCCAGCAGTCGGGGGGAACTAGCGGGAGGGCCGGAGCAAGAGACCCAGTACTTC CASSRGELAGGPEQETQYF
TRBJ2-3 TRBD2 . TRBV11-2 TGTGCCAGCAGCTTAGTCGGCGGGGGATGGTCCGATACGCAGTATTTT CASSLVGGGWSDTQYF